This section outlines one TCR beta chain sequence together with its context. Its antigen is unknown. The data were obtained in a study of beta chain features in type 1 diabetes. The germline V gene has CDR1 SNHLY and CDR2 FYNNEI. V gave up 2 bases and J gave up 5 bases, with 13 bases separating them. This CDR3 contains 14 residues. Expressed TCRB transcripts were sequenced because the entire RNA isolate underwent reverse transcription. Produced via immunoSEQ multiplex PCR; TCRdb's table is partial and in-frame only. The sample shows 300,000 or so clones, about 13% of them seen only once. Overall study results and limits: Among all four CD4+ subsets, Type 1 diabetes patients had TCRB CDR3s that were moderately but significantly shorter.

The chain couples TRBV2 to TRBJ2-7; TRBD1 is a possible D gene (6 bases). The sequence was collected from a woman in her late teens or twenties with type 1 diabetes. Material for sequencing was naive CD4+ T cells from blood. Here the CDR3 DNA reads TGTGCCAGCAGTGAATGGACAGTCCTCGACGAGCAGTACGTC. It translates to CASSEWTVLDEQYV.